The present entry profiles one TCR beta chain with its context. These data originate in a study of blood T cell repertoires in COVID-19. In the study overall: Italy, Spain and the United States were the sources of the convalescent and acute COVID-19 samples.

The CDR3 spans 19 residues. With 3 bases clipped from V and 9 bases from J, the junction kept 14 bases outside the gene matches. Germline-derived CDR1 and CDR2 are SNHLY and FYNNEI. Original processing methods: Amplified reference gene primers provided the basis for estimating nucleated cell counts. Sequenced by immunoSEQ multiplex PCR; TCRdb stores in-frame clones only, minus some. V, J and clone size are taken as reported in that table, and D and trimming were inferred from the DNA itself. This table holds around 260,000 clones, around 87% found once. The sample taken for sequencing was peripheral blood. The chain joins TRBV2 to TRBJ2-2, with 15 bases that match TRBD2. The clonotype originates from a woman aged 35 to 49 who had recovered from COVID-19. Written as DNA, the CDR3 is TGTGCCAGCAGTGAGAGGGGACTAGCGGGGGGTGACTACCGACGGGAGCTGTTTTTT. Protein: CASSERGLAGGDYRRELFF.